A single sample gave rise to the 8 T cell receptor beta chains below, sequenced in a study of blood T cell repertoires in COVID-19. Sequenced by immunoSEQ multiplex PCR; TCRdb stores in-frame clones only, minus some. The sample records tens of thousands of clones, about 86% being singletons. What was sequenced was peripheral blood. All receptors derive from a man aged 50 to 60 with acute or convalescent COVID-19.

The chain joins TRBV11-3 to TRBJ2-7; 10 positions agree with TRBD2. Germline loops: CDR1 SGHNT, CDR2 YENEEA. The CDR3 is 14 amino acids. Trimming removed 4 bases from V and 3 bases from J; junction bases left unmatched: 3. The CDR3 DNA sequence: TGTGCCAGCAGCTCCCTAGCGGGAGACTACGAGCAGTACTTC. It specifies CASSSLAGDYEQYF.

This chain uses TRBV7-9 with TRBJ1-1, with D tentatively TRBD1 (5 bases). Germline CDR1 reads SEHNR; CDR2 reads FQNEAQ (reference sequence). V lost 6 bases and J 5 bases, leaving 19 bases between the germline ends. This CDR3 comprises 15 residues. CDR3 nucleotide sequence: TGTGCCAGCAGAGCATGGGGGACTGCGGGGACTGAAGCTTTCTTT. Its protein product is CASRAWGTAGTEAFF.

This chain uses TRBV27 with TRBJ2-1; TRBD1 might be the D (5 bases). Trimming cost V 2 bases and J 9 bases, with 11 bases left between them. The CDR3 totals 13 residues. Looked up from germline, CDR1 is MNHEY and CDR2 is SMNVEV (reference sequence). The CDR3 region has the DNA TGTGCCAGCAGTTTACCAGGGTTCGGTGAGCAGTTCTTC. It encodes CASSLPGFGEQFF.

V gene TRBV30 combines with J gene TRBJ1-2, with D maybe TRBD1 (6 bases). CDR1 and CDR2 from the germline V gene are GTSNPN and SVGIG (reference sequence). This CDR3 region has 14 residues. Trimming took 1 base from V and 4 from J, leaving 13 bases between them. The CDR3 region is CAWSGGGGRYGYTF. For the CDR3, the DNA is TGTGCCTGGAGTGGAGGGGGGGGACGCTATGGCTACACCTTC.

The CDR3, as DNA: TGTGCCAGCAGTGAAAGAGGTTACGAGCAGTACTTC. Encoded protein: CASSERGYEQYF. The V gene is TRBV6-1, the J gene TRBJ2-7; D call uncertain. The CDR3 runs 12 residues. Germline V lookup: CDR1 MNHNS, CDR2 SASEGT. V gave up 2 bases and J gave up 4 bases, with 6 bases separating them.

This clone appeared a single time. The gene calls are TRBV21-1 and TRBJ2-5; the D call in the table, TRBD2, was not verified against the DNA. TRBV21-1 is tagged as a pseudogene. The CDR3 totals 15 residues. This CDR3 is CASSKRRLHQETQYF. The CDR3 region has the DNA TGTGCCAGCAGCAAAAGGAGGTTACACCAAGAGACCCAGTACTTC.

CDR3 sequence reads: CASSYRGFDSPLHF. DNA of the CDR3: TGTGCCAGCAGTTACCGAGGCTTCGATTCACCCCTCCACTTT. This chain uses TRBV6-5 with TRBJ1-6, with D uncertain. The CDR3 runs to 14 residues. V was shortened by 2 bases and J by 8 bases, with 10 bases between the two germline ends. Germline V CDR1 and CDR2: MNHEY, SVGAGI.

V gene TRBV7-3 combines with J gene TRBJ2-1, with D possibly TRBD2 on 6 matching bases. Trimming cost V 5 bases and J 3 bases, with 14 bases left between them. Germline CDR1 and CDR2: SGHTA and FQGTGA. The CDR3 runs to 15 residues. In DNA, the CDR3 is TGTGCCAGCAGCCCCGGGTCGGGGGTCTACAATGAGCAGTTCTTC. Protein: CASSPGSGVYNEQFF.